The 19 T cell receptor beta chains below were found in one sample sequenced in a study of T cells in localized non-small cell lung cancer. Method: immunoSEQ multiplex PCR; TCRdb's copy keeps in-frame clones and lacks some. In the table there are approximately 41,000 clones, roughly 85% of which are singletons. The starting material was peripheral blood mononuclear cells, obtained before any cancer treatment. Receptors were obtained from a male donor aged 60 or older with stage II lung adenocarcinoma.

This clone occurred once. The chain recombines TRBV6-5 with TRBJ1-5; D is uncertain. Trimming stripped 4 bases from V and 6 bases from J, with 13 bases between. This CDR3 contains 14 residues. Germline values: CDR1 MNHEY, CDR2 SVGAGI. The CDR3 DNA follows: TGTGCCAGCAGTTCGAGAGGGCGAATTCAGCCCCAGCATTTT. Translated, it gives CASSSRGRIQPQHF.

The V call is TRBV6-5, the J call TRBJ1-2; possibly TRBD1 for D (5 bases). Germline V gene sequence: CDR1 MNHEY, CDR2 SVGAGI. The germline V and J ends were trimmed by 2 bases and 4 bases, with 14 bases remaining between them. The CDR3 spans 15 residues. The CDR3: CASSYGVGGAYGYTF. The CDR3 nucleotides are TGTGCCAGCAGTTACGGTGTGGGGGGAGCCTATGGCTACACCTTC.

This clone qualifies as medium-sized. The chain employs TRBV15 and TRBJ2-5; tentatively, D is TRBD1 or TRBD2 (5 bases each). The CDR3 extends over 16 amino acids. The ends were cut back, 6 bases at V and 8 bases at J, with 25 bases in the middle. Germline V gene sequence: CDR1 LNHNV, CDR2 YYDKDF (reference sequence). CDR3 sequence reads: CATSDISAGTLLTQYF. CDR3 DNA: TGTGCCACCAGTGATATATCCGCCGGGACCCTCCTCACCCAGTACTTC.

The chain links TRBV19 to TRBJ2-1, with TRBD2 identical over 14 bases. The CDR3 runs to 17 residues. The germline gives CDR1 LNHDA, CDR2 SQIVND (reference sequence). The V and J ends lost 1 base and 7 bases, in that order; junction bases with no gene match: 6. CDR3 sequence reads: CASSIGGLAGDGNEQFF. For the CDR3, the DNA is TGTGCCAGTAGTATAGGGGGACTAGCGGGAGATGGGAATGAGCAGTTCTTC.

The chain carries TRBV12-5 and TRBJ2-1, with TRBD1 identical over 7 bases. The CDR3 contains 14 residues. Per the germline V gene, CDR1 is LGHNT and CDR2 is FRNRAP. J lost 9 bases, V lost 1 base, and 6 bases had no gene match. CDR3 sequence: CASGLAQGSGEQFF. The CDR3 nucleotides are TGTGCTAGTGGTTTGGCACAGGGGAGCGGTGAGCAGTTCTTC.

This chain joins TRBV30 and TRBJ2-1; TRBD1 is a possible D gene (5 bases). CDR3 size: 14 residues. V shed 3 bases and J shed 4 bases, with 13 bases lying between them. The V gene's germline CDR1 is GTSNPN and CDR2 SVGIG (reference sequence). This CDR3 reads CAWRIRGPYNEQFF. In nucleotides, the CDR3 is TGTGCCTGGAGAATAAGGGGTCCTTACAATGAGCAGTTCTTC.

The chain links TRBV19 to TRBJ2-1; D ambiguous. V was pared by 7 bases and J by 2 bases, with 15 bases between. Looked up from germline, CDR1 is LNHDA and CDR2 is SQIVND (reference sequence). The CDR3 spans 15 residues. CDR3 loop: CASMGWASTYNEQFF. In DNA form, the CDR3 reads TGTGCCAGTATGGGTTGGGCAAGCACCTACAATGAGCAGTTCTTC.

The chain carries TRBV19 and TRBJ2-1, with 12 bases fitting TRBD2. V lost 7 bases and J lost 10; bases outside the gene matches: 8. The CDR3 extends over 14 amino acids. Germline V gene sequence: CDR1 LNHDA, CDR2 SQIVND (reference sequence). Here the CDR3 reads CASMLAGGTREQFF. CDR3 coding DNA: TGTGCCAGTATGCTAGCGGGAGGGACCCGCGAGCAGTTCTTC.

The V call is TRBV4-3, the J call TRBJ2-1; D possibly corresponds to TRBD1 (6 bases). CDR3 length: 16 residues. Germline V CDR1 and CDR2: LGHNA, YSLEER. Trimming removed 2 bases from V and 3 bases from J, with 14 bases in between. The CDR3 protein is CASSQRWPGVYNEQFF. CDR3 coding DNA: TGCGCCAGCAGCCAAAGGTGGCCAGGGGTCTACAATGAGCAGTTCTTC.

This rearrangement joins TRBV5-5 to TRBJ2-5; D is unclear. Looked up from germline, CDR1 is SGHKS and CDR2 is YYEKEE (reference sequence). The CDR3 extends over 15 amino acids. Between the trimmed V and J ends, which lost 3 bases and 7 bases, there was a span of 19 bases. CDR3 in amino acids: CASSSPRDTPGTQYF. In DNA, the CDR3 is TGTGCCAGCAGCTCCCCCCGCGACACCCCTGGGACCCAGTACTTC.

The chain employs TRBV4-2 and TRBJ2-7; 7 nucleotides line up with TRBD2. Germline values: CDR1 LGHNA, CDR2 YNFKEQ. The CDR3 totals 14 residues. Trimming cost V 5 bases and J 6 bases; bases outside gene matches: 10. In DNA form, the CDR3 reads TGTGCCAGCAGCTTAGCCACCCGCGGGGGCGAGCAGTACTTC. Protein: CASSLATRGGEQYF.

The chain employs TRBV11-2 and TRBJ1-3, with unresolved D. The germline V and J ends were trimmed by 2 bases and 1 base, with 9 bases remaining between them. This CDR3 comprises 15 residues. Germline V lookup: CDR1 SGHAT, CDR2 FQNNGV. The CDR3: CASSLSGLSGNTIYF. As DNA, the CDR3 is TGTGCCAGCAGCTTATCCGGGTTATCTGGAAACACCATATATTTT.

This chain links TRBV6-1 with TRBJ1-5; TRBD1 matches at 9 bases. This CDR3 has 13 amino acids. V shed 8 bases and J 4 bases; nucleotides not matched to a gene: 3. Germline V lookup: CDR1 MNHNS, CDR2 SASEGT. The CDR3 sequence: CASEGTGNQPQHF. CDR3 nucleotide sequence: TGTGCCAGCGAAGGGACAGGGAATCAGCCCCAGCATTTT.

This clone was found once. This chain links TRBV9 with TRBJ1-3, with a tentative D call TRBD1 (5 bases). This CDR3 comprises 15 residues. The ends were cut back, 3 bases at V and 2 bases at J, with 12 bases in the middle. Per the germline V gene, CDR1 is SGDLS and CDR2 is YYNGEE. CDR3 sequence (DNA): TGTGCCAGCAGCGAGAGGCGGGGGGCTGGAAACACCATATATTTT. Amino acids: CASSERRGAGNTIYF.

This clone has just one count. The chain recombines TRBV19 with TRBJ2-5, with D perhaps being TRBD1 or TRBD2 (5 bases each). The CDR3 contains 13 residues. Trimming removed 11 bases at V and 4 bases at J, with 17 bases between. Per the germline V gene, CDR1 is LNHDA and CDR2 is SQIVND (reference sequence). In DNA, the CDR3 is TGTGCCTCCCGTGGGGGAGTTGTAGAGACCCAGTACTTC. Its protein is CASRGGVVETQYF.

This clone was seen once. The rearrangement uses TRBV23-1 and TRBJ2-4, with D possibly TRBD2 on 7 matching bases. TRBV23-1 is an open reading frame whose function is uncertain. Trimming shortened V by 4 bases and J by 3 bases, and 13 bases separated the two germline ends. The CDR3 covers 15 residues. The CDR3 spells CASSPEGGDKNIQYF. For the CDR3, the DNA is TGCGCCAGCAGTCCGGAGGGGGGGGACAAAAACATTCAGTACTTC.

This clone was counted between two and nine times. The gene calls are TRBV7-9 and TRBJ1-1; a weak D match, TRBD1 (5 bases). Germline V gene data show CDR1 as SEHNR and CDR2 as FQNEAQ (reference sequence). The V gene lost 0 bases and the J gene lost 0 bases, with 11 bases spanning the gap. The CDR3 is made up of 16 amino acids. CDR3 region: CASSLARGTMNTEAFF. The CDR3 DNA reads TGTGCCAGCAGCTTAGCGCGGGGGACCATGAACACTGAAGCTTTCTTT.

This clone appeared a few times. V is TRBV19 and J is TRBJ1-1; maybe TRBD1 (6 bases). The CDR3 runs to 16 residues. Per germline, CDR1 LNHDA and CDR2 SQIVND (reference sequence). Trimming shortened V by 7 bases and J by 4 bases, and 22 bases separated the two germline ends. The CDR3 DNA reads as TGTGCCAGTACGGGGGGCGCGTCGTTTCGGAGCACTGAAGCTTTCTTT. The encoded protein is CASTGGASFRSTEAFF.

This chain uses TRBV5-1 with TRBJ2-7; D is possibly TRBD1 (5 bases). CDR1 and CDR2 (germline): SGHRS, YFSETQ. The V end lost 2 bases, the J end lost 3 bases, and 9 bases lay between the germline ends. The CDR3 has 13 residues. The CDR3, as DNA: TGCGCCAGCAGCTTCGTCCAGGGCTACGAGCAGTACTTC. It yields the protein CASSFVQGYEQYF.